This TCR beta chain was identified in a study of cytomegalovirus exposure and HLA in healthy donors. Study-wide points: The analysis excluded some indistinguishable V segments, including TRBV6-2 and TRBV6-3. Several of the most significant clusters appeared linked to common viral pathogens, based on a later analysis.

PCR involved 60 Vbeta and 13 Jbeta primers. TCRdb's table, derived via immunoSEQ multiplex PCR, lists solely in-frame clones and lacks some. The sample has over 150,000 clones, around 81% seen once. The CDR3 spans 15 residues. Between the trimmed V and J ends, which lost 5 bases and 4 bases, there was a span of 16 bases. CDR1 is SGHNT, CDR2 YYREEE, per germline (reference sequence). In regard to this clone: The target antigen is unknown.

The chain recombines TRBV5-4 with TRBJ2-1, with D perhaps matching TRBD2 (6 bases). The sequencing sample was made of PBMCs. This TCR derives from a woman between 45 and 60 years old in good health and CMV-seronegative. The CDR3 DNA sequence: TGTGCCAGCAGTCGGGACCGCGGGGTTTACAATGAGCAGTTCTTC. Translation: CASSRDRGVYNEQFF.